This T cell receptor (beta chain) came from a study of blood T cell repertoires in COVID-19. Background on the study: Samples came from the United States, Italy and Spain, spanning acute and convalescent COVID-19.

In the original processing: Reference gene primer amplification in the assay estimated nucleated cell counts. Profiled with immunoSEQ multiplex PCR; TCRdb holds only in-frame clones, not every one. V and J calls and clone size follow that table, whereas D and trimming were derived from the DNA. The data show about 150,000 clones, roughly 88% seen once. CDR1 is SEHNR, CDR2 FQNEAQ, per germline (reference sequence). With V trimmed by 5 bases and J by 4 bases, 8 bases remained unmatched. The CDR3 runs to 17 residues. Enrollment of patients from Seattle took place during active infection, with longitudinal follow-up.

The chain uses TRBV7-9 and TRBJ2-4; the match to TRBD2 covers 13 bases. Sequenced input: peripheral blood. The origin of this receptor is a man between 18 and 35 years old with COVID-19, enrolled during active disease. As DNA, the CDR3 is TGTGCCAGCAGCCCCAGGACTAGCGGGAGTTCGAAAAACATTCAGTACTTC. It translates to CASSPRTSGSSKNIQYF.